This T cell receptor (beta chain) was recorded in a study of vaccination effects on CD4 cells after COVID-19. This CDR3 spans 17 amino acids. V shed 2 bases and J shed 4 bases, with 20 bases lying between them. From germline, CDR1 is LGHNA and CDR2 YSLEER. Sequencing was preceded by expansion of antigen-specific CD4+ T cells with viral peptide pools in the ViraFEST assay. CD4+ T cells were isolated after less than 13 days of culture. Neither prior SARS-CoV-2 infection nor positive nucleocapsid antibodies were present in the vaccine recipients. The study, taken as a whole, reports: The study found marked clonal contraction of infection- and vaccine-induced clones late after vaccination.

To note about this clone: What it recognizes is unknown.

Using immunoSEQ multiplex PCR, the repertoire was profiled, and TCRdb retains in-frame clones only, with some absent. The repertoire holds about 21,000 clones, with around 70% as singletons. The clonotype comes from a human donor who received a COVID-19 vaccine. Here the sequenced sample was CD4+ T cells from PBMCs cultured with HCoV-NL63 spike peptides, taken before COVID-19 vaccination. V usage is TRBV4-3 and J usage is TRBJ1-2, with D uncertain. CDR3 loop: CASSQRSSGFVGYGYTF. The CDR3 nucleotides read TGCGCCAGCAGCCAAAGGAGTTCAGGATTCGTGGGCTATGGCTACACCTTC.